This T cell receptor beta chain stems from a study of T cells after yellow fever vaccination. In its sample, this clonotype was seen many times. Unmatched junction bases numbered 1, after V lost 1 base and J lost 5 bases. Germline CDR1 reads MNHEY; CDR2 reads SVGEGT. The length of the CDR3 is 14 residues. TCRdb recomputed calls from the 5' RACE reads with MiXCR, one row per CDR3 protein. The data contain 100,000 to 150,000 distinct CDR3 sequences, around 7.4% of them seen just once; the ten biggest clones take up 2% to 3%. V gene TRBV6-2 or TRBV6-3 combines with J gene TRBJ2-2; 7 positions match TRBD2. This material consisted of CD4+ T cells sorted from PBMCs, taken 10 to 11 days after the first yellow fever vaccination. The origin of this receptor is a man aged 18 to 30 who received the YFV17D yellow fever vaccine. The CDR3 nucleotides are TGTGCCAGCAGTTACTGGGGGGGAACCGGGGAGCTGTTTTTT. Protein product: CASSYWGGTGELFF.